This TCR beta chain was captured by sequencing in a study of blood T cells in healthy people across ages. The table lists this clonotype with a few counts. Germline CDR1 and CDR2: SEHNR and FQNEAQ (reference sequence). V was pared by 4 bases and J by 7 bases, with 13 bases between. The CDR3 totals 13 residues. Primers used in a second PCR of roughly 6 to 12 cycles were a sample-barcoded 5' primer and a J-beta primer mix. TCRdb called the 5' RACE reads again in MiXCR, with one record for every CDR3 protein. The sample yields under 1,000,000 distinct CDR3 sequences, about 37% seen once. The genes are TRBV7-9 and TRBJ1-1; D may be TRBD1 (6 bases). Sequencing input: blood. The receptor's source is a man aged 18 to 35 in good health. The CDR3 spells CASSSFGQREAFF. The CDR3, as DNA: TGTGCCAGCAGCTCCTTCGGACAGCGTGAAGCTTTCTTT.